The T cell receptor beta chain described here comes from a study of blood T cell repertoires in COVID-19. Across the whole study: Sites across the United States, Italy and Spain contributed samples from acute and convalescent COVID-19.

The CDR3 is 13 residues long. V was trimmed by 6 bases and J by 4 bases, leaving 12 bases between them. Germline CDR1 and CDR2: LNHDA and SQIVND (reference sequence). The protocol was immunoSEQ multiplex PCR, while the TCRdb copy is restricted to in-frame clones and leaves out a portion. In the table there are roughly 100,000 clones, 81% of which are singletons. What was sequenced was peripheral blood. The TCR sequence derives from a man at least 80 years old with COVID-19, enrolled during active disease. The chain carries TRBV19 and TRBJ1-2; a weak D match, TRBD1 (5 bases). CDR3 loop: CASSNDRSYGYTF. Written as DNA, the CDR3 is TGTGCCAGTAGCAATGACAGAAGCTATGGCTACACCTTC.